This TCR delta chain came from a study of gamma-delta T cells after stem cell transplantation. Germline values: CDR1 GEAIGNYY, CDR2 EKD. There are 13 residues in the CDR3. V was cut by 4 bases and J by 3 bases, with 11 bases left in between. TCRdb re-called the RT-PCR reads through CATT. The data show about 2,800 delta-chain clones, 3.4% seen once. Worth noting for this clone: A read error likely explains this, since a far larger clone differs by one base. The sample contains more than one DNA sequence encoding this CDR3.

Sequences were obtained from gamma-delta T cells. The TCR was taken from a human donor. It is not recorded whose cells these are; they may come from a transplant donor. The chain couples TRDV2 to TRDJ1, with D uncertain. For the CDR3, the DNA is TGTGCCTGTGATCCCTTGAGGGCCGATAAACTCATCTTT. This sequence encodes CACDPLRADKLIF.